This T cell receptor beta chain appears in the sequencing data of a study of OX40 agonist ivuxolimab in advanced cancers. Overall study context: The eligibility criteria allowed prior anti-PD-1, anti-PD-L1 or anti-CTLA-4 therapy, and 40% had some. General study results and limits: Expanded clones were, on average, more numerous among CD8+ T cells than CD4+.

To note about this clone: Antigen: not known.

The method was immunoSEQ multiplex PCR; TCRdb's version includes in-frame clones alone and lacks a portion of them. The sample has about 20,000 clones, 77% seen once. This CDR3 has 15 residues. The V and J ends lost 2 bases and 4 bases respectively, with 13 bases between them. CDR1 and CDR2 from the germline V gene are ENHRY and SYGVKD. The source of this sequence is an adult with an advanced solid tumor such as melanoma, head and neck, liver or kidney cancer. This sample comprised CD4+ or CD8+ T cells sorted from blood, obtained in a trial of the OX40 agonist ivuxolimab. The chain is built from TRBV10-3 and TRBJ2-3; possibly TRBD1 or TRBD2 for D (6 bases each). This chain's CDR3 is CAISEGSRGADTQYF. The DNA for the CDR3 is TGTGCCATCAGTGAGGGTTCGAGGGGGGCAGATACGCAGTATTTT.